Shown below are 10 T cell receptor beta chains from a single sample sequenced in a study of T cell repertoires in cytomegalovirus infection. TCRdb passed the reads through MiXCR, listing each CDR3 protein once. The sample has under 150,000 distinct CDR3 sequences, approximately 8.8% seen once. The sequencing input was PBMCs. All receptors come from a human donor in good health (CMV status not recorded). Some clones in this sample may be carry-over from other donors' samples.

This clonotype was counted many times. CDR3 sequence (DNA): TGTGCCAGCAGTCTCCTTGGGTGGAGCACTGAAGCTTTCTTT. This gives the protein CASSLLGWSTEAFF. The chain carries TRBV28 and TRBJ1-1; no firm D call. V lost 5 bases and J lost 4, with 14 bases in between. Germline V lookup: CDR1 MDHEN, CDR2 SYDVKM. The CDR3 extends over 14 amino acids.

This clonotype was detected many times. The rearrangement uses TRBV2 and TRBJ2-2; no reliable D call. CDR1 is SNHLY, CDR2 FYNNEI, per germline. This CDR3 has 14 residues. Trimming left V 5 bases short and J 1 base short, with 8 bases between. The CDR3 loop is CASSFLRNTGELFF. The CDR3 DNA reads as TGTGCCAGCAGTTTCCTTAGGAACACCGGGGAGCTGTTTTTT.

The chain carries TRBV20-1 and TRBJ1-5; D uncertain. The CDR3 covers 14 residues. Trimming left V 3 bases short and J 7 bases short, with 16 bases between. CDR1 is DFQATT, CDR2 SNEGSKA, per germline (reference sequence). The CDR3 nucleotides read TGCAGTGCTAGCCCCCCGGAATCGGGACAGCCCCAGCATTTT. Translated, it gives CSASPPESGQPQHF.

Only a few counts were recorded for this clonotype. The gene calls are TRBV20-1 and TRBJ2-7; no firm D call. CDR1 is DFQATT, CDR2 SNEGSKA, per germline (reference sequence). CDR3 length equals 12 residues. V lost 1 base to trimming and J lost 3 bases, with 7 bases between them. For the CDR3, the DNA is TGCAGTGCTAGAGGACGAGTCTACGAGCAGTACTTC. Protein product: CSARGRVYEQYF.

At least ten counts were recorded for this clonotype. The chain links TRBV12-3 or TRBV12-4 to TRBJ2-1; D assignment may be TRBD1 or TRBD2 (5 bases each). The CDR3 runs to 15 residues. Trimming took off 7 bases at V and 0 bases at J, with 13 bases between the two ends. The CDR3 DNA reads TGTGCCAGCACCGACTTGGGGGTCTCCTACAATGAGCAGTTCTTC. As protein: CASTDLGVSYNEQFF.

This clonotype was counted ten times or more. The CDR3 DNA reads TGTGCCACCTCCGGGGCCGCAGCATACAATGAGCAGTTCTTC. It translates to CATSGAAAYNEQFF. The chain carries TRBV24-1 and TRBJ2-1; the D gene could be TRBD1 or TRBD2 (5 bases each). There are 14 residues in the CDR3. Trimming took 9 bases from V and 4 from J, leaving 15 bases between them. CDR1 and CDR2 from the germline V gene are KGHDR and SFDVKD.

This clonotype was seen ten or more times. As DNA, the CDR3 is TGTGCCAGCAGCCTGTTAGGGGGGAGGCAGTTCTTC. It codes for CASSLLGGRQFF. The chain joins TRBV28 to TRBJ2-1, with D perhaps given as TRBD1 or TRBD2 (6 bases each). Germline loops: CDR1 MDHEN, CDR2 SYDVKM. The V gene lost 6 bases and the J gene lost 12 bases, with 15 bases spanning the gap. The CDR3 is made up of 12 amino acids. Based on the CDR3 plus reference TRBV28 and TRBJ2-1, the full variable domain is DVKVTQSSRYLVKRTGEKVFLECVQDMDHENMFWYRQDPGLGLRLIYFSYDVKMKEKGDIPEGYSVSREKKERFSLILESASTNQTSMYLCASSLLGGRQFFGPGTRLTVL.

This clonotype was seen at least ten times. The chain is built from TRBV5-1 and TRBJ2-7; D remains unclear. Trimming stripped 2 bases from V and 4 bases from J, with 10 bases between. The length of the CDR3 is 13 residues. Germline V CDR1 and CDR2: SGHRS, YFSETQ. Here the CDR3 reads CASSLVDGYEQYF. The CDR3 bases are TGCGCCAGCAGCTTAGTAGACGGGTACGAGCAGTACTTC.

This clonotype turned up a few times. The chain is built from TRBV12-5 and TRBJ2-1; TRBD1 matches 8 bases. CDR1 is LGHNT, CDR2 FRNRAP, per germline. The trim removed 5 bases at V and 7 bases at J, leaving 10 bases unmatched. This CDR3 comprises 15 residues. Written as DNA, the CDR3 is TGTGCTAGTGGTCCCGGACAGGGAGAATGGAATGAGCAGTTCTTC. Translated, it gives CASGPGQGEWNEQFF. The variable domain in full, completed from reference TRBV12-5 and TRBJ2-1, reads DARVTQTPRHKVTEMGQEVTMRCQPILGHNTVFWYRQTMMQGLELLAYFRNRAPLDDSGMPKDRFSAEMPDATLATLKIQPSEPRDSAVYFCASGPGQGEWNEQFFGPGTRLTVL.

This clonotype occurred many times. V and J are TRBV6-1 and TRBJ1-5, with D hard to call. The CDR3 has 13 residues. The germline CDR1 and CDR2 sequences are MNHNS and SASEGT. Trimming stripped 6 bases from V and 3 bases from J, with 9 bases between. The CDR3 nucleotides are TGTGCCAGCAGGGACGGACTCAATCAGCCCCAGCATTTT. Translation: CASRDGLNQPQHF.